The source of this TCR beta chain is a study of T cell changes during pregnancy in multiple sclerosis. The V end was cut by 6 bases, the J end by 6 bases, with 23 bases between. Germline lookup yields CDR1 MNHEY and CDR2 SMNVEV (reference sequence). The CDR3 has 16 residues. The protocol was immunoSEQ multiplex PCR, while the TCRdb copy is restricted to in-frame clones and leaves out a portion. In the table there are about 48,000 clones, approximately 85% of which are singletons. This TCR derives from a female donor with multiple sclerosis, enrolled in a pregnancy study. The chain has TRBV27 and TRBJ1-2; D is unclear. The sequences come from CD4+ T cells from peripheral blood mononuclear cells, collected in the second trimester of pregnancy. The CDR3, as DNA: TGTGCCAGCAGGCGGCATGCGACTGTGGAGGGAGATGGCTACACCTTC. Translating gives CASRRHATVEGDGYTF.